What follows describes a single T cell receptor beta chain. The CDR3 is 13 amino acids. A sample-barcoded 5' primer and a J-beta primer mix were used in a second PCR of roughly 6 to 12 cycles. TCRdb called the 5' RACE reads again in MiXCR, with one record for every CDR3 protein. Among about 1.4 million distinct CDR3 sequences listed, roughly 59% were seen once. These data belong to a study of blood T cells in healthy people across ages. Healthy Caucasians from Russia aged about 6 to 100 served as donors. This chain connects TRBV21-1 to TRBJ2-4; the D call TRBD1 from the table was never checked on the DNA. TRBV21-1 is marked as a pseudogene. Material: blood. The TCR originated in a man between 18 and 35 years old in good health. DNA of the CDR3: TGTGCCAGCAGCAGGGCAGGGCGCAACATTCAGTACTTC. It is translated as CASSRAGRNIQYF.